Each of the 8 T cell receptor beta chains below was sequenced from the same sample in a study of blood T cell repertoires in COVID-19. The assay was immunoSEQ multiplex PCR, and TCRdb's table has in-frame clones only and misses some. The sample shows roughly 300,000 clones, over 75% of them seen only once. Material for sequencing was PBMCs or T cells enriched from blood (not recorded which). Receptor source: a woman in her twenties or thirties who had recovered from COVID-19.

V and J are TRBV4-1 and TRBJ1-4; D not certain. The CDR3 runs 14 residues. V lost 4 bases and J lost 6, with 12 bases in between. The germline gives CDR1 MGHRA, CDR2 YSYEKL. CDR3 sequence: CASSPPWADEKLFF. The CDR3 DNA sequence: TGCGCCAGCAGCCCACCCTGGGCCGATGAAAAACTGTTTTTT.

V is TRBV25-1 and J is TRBJ2-5, with D possibly TRBD1 on 6 matching bases. V was clipped by 8 bases and J by 8 bases, with 21 bases between them. Looked up from germline, CDR1 is MGHDK and CDR2 is SYGVNS. The CDR3 is 14 amino acids. CDR3 bases: TGTGCCAGCCCCCGGACAGCCGCTAGTCGAACCCAGTACTTC. Its protein is CASPRTAASRTQYF.

V usage is TRBV7-9 and J usage is TRBJ2-7, with TRBD1 matching over 11 bases. Trimming cost V 5 bases and J 4 bases; bases outside gene matches: 7. The CDR3 length is 15 residues. The germline gives CDR1 SEHNR, CDR2 FQNEAQ (reference sequence). This chain's CDR3 is CASSRGQGATYEQYF. The CDR3 DNA follows: TGTGCCAGCAGCCGTGGACAGGGGGCCACTTACGAGCAGTACTTC.

This clone was seen only once. V is TRBV2 and J is TRBJ1-2; 7 nucleotides match TRBD1. From germline, CDR1 is SNHLY and CDR2 FYNNEI. The trim removed 3 bases at V and 0 bases at J, leaving 1 base unmatched. CDR3 length: 14 amino acids. The CDR3 region is CASSDQGANYGYTF. CDR3 nucleotides: TGTGCCAGCAGTGACCAGGGGGCTAACTATGGCTACACCTTC.

CDR3 sequence reads: CASSNQWGGAYNEQFF. The CDR3 nucleotides read TGTGCCAGCAGCAATCAGTGGGGGGGCGCCTACAATGAGCAGTTCTTC. The V gene is TRBV5-8, the J gene TRBJ2-1; maybe TRBD2 (7 bases). The CDR3 has 16 amino acids. Per germline, CDR1 SGHTS and CDR2 YDEGEE. The V gene lost 4 bases and the J gene lost 2 bases, with 16 bases spanning the gap.

This chain connects TRBV6-4 to TRBJ2-2, with 9 bases identical to TRBD1. CDR1 is MRHNA, CDR2 SNTAGT, per germline. The V gene end was trimmed by 0 bases and the J gene end by 6 bases; junction bases not matched to a gene: 5. The CDR3 is made up of 16 amino acids. The CDR3 region is CASSDSIQGASGELFF. Written as DNA, the CDR3 is TGTGCCAGCAGTGACTCGATACAGGGGGCGTCCGGGGAGCTGTTTTTT.

The gene calls are TRBV5-4 and TRBJ2-7, with a weak D call TRBD2 (6 bases). Deletions cut 0 bases from V and 3 bases from J, with 13 bases between. This CDR3 comprises 15 residues. Germline CDR1 is SGHNT and CDR2 is YYREEE (reference sequence). The CDR3 sequence is CASSLGAEGSYEQYF. CDR3 bases: TGTGCCAGCAGCTTGGGAGCGGAGGGGAGCTACGAGCAGTACTTC.

This clone came up a few times. The chain recombines TRBV5-6 with TRBJ1-1; D not resolved. Germline V gene data show CDR1 as SGHDT and CDR2 as YYEEEE. The CDR3 has 17 residues. V dropped 0 bases and J dropped 5 bases, with 20 bases sitting between them. The CDR3: CASSLAGREFGLTEAFF. For the CDR3, the DNA is TGTGCCAGCAGCTTGGCGGGGAGGGAATTCGGGTTGACTGAAGCTTTCTTT.